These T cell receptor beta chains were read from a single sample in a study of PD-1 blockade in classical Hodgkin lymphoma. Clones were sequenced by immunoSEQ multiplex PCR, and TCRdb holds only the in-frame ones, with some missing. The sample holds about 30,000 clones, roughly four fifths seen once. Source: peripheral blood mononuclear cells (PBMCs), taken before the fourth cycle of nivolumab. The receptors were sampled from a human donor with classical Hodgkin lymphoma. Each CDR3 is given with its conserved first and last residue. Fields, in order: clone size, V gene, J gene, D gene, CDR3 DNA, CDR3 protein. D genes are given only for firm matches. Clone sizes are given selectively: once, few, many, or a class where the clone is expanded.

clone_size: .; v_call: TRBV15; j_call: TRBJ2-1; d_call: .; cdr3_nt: TGTGCCACCAGCAGAGATGCCCAGGTGGTCGATGAGCAGTTCTTC; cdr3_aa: CATSRDAQVVDEQFF
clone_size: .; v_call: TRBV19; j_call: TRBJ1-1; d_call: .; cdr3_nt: TGTGCCAGTAGTTTCGGGCCAAGGGGCACTGAAGCTTTCTTT; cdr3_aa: CASSFGPRGTEAFF
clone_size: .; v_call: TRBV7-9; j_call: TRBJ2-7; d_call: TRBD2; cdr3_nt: TGTGCCAGCAGCAACCGGGACTACTCCTACGAGCAGTACTTC; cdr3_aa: CASSNRDYSYEQYF
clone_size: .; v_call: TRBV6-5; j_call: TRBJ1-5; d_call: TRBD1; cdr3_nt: TGTGCCAGCAGCCTGACAGGGACTAGCAATCAGCCCCAGCATTTT; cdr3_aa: CASSLTGTSNQPQHF
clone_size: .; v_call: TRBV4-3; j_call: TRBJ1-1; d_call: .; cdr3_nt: TGCGCCAGCAGCCAAGATCAGAGTATTAGAACTGAAGCTTTCTTT; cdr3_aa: CASSQDQSIRTEAFF
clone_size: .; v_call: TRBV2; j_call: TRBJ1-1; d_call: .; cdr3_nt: TGTGCCAGCAGTGAATACGGGTTGATGAACACTGAAGCTTTCTTT; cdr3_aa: CASSEYGLMNTEAFF
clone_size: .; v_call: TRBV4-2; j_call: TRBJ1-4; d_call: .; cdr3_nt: TGTGCCAGCAGCCAAGAAGGGACCGCAACTAATGAAAAACTGTTTTTT; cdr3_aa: CASSQEGTATNEKLFF
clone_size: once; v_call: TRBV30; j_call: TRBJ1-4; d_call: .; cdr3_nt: TGTGCCTGGAGTGGGACAGTTAATGAAAAACTGTTTTTT; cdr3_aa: CAWSGTVNEKLFF
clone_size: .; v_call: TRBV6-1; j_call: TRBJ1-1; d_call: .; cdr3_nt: TGTGCCAGCAGTGCCCACGTTGGGAACACTGAAGCTTTCTTT; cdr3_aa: CASSAHVGNTEAFF
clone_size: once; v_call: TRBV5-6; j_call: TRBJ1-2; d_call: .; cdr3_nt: TGTGCCAGCAGCTTGTTCCAGGGGCTCGGCTATGGCTACACCTTC; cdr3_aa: CASSLFQGLGYGYTF
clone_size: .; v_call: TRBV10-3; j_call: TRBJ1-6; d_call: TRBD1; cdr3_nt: TGTGCCATCAGTGAGAGGGACAGGGTTTCACCCCTCCACTTT; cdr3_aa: CAISERDRVSPLHF
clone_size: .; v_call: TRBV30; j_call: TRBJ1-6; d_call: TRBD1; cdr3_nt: TGTGCCTGGAGTGATGGGCAGGGGGGTTCACCCCTCCACTTT; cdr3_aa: CAWSDGQGGSPLHF
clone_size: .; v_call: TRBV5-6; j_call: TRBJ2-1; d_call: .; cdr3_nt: TGTGCCAGCAGCTTGGCCGCGGTATTTGAGCAGTTCTTC; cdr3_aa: CASSLAAVFEQFF
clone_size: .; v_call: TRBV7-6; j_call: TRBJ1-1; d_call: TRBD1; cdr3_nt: TGTGCCAGCAGCCCCGCGGCGGGACAGATTAATACTTATGAAGCTTTCTTT; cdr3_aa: CASSPAAGQINTYEAFF